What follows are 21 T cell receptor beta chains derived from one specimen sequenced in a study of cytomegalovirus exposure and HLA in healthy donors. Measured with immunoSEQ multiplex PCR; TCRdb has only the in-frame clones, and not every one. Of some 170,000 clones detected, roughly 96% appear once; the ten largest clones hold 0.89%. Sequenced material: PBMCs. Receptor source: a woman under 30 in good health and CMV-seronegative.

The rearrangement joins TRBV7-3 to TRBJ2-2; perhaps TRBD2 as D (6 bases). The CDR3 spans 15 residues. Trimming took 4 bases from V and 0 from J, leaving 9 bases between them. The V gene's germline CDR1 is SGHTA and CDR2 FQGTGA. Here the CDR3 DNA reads TGTGCCAGCAGCTCGGGACTCTCGAACACCGGGGAGCTGTTTTTT. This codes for CASSSGLSNTGELFF.

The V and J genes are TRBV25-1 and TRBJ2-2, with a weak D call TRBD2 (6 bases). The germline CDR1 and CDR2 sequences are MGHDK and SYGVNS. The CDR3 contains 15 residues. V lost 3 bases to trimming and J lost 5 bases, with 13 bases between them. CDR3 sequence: CASSEGGAWTGELFF. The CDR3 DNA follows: TGTGCCAGCAGTGAGGGGGGTGCTTGGACCGGGGAGCTGTTTTTT.

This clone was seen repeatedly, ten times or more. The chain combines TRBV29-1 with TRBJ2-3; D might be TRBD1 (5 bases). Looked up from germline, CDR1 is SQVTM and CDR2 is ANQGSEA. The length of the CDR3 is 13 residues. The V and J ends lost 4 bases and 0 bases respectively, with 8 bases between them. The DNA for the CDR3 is TGCAGCGTTGCGGACATAAGCACAGATACGCAGTATTTT. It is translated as CSVADISTDTQYF.

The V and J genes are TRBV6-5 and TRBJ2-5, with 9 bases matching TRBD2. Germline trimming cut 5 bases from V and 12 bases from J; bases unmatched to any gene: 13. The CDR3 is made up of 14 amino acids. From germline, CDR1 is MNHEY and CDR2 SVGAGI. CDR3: CASSAQPAGGREYF. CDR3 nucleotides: TGTGCCAGCAGTGCCCAGCCAGCGGGGGGCCGAGAGTACTTC.

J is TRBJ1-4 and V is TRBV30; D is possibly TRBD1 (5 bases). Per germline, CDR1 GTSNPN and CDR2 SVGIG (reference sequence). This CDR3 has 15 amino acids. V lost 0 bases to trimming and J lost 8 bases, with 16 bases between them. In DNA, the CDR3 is TGTGCCTGGAGTGTTACAAGGGGTTCGTCGGAAAAACTGTTTTTT. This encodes CAWSVTRGSSEKLFF.

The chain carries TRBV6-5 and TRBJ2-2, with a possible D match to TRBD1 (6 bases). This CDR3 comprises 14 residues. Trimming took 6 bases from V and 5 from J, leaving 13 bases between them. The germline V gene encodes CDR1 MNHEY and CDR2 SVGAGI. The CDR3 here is CASRTGVSTGELFF. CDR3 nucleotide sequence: TGTGCCAGCAGGACAGGAGTGTCAACCGGGGAGCTGTTTTTT.

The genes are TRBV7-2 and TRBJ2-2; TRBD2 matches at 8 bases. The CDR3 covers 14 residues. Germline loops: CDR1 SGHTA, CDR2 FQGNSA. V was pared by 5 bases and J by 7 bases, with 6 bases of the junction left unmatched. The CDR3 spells CASSPWAGGGELFF. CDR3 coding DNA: TGTGCCAGCAGCCCCTGGGCGGGGGGCGGGGAGCTGTTTTTT.

CDR3 nucleotide sequence: TGCGCCAGCAGCTTCGGACAGGGAATCTACAATGAGCAGTTCTTC. As protein: CASSFGQGIYNEQFF. This chain uses TRBV5-1 with TRBJ2-1; 8 bases fit TRBD1. The CDR3 is 15 amino acids. From germline, CDR1 is SGHRS and CDR2 YFSETQ. V was pared by 2 bases and J by 3 bases, with 4 bases of the junction left unmatched.

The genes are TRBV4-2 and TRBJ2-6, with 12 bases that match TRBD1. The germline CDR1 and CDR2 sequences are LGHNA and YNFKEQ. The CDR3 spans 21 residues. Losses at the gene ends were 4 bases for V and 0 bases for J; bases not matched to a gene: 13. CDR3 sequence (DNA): TGTGCCAGCAGCCCCGGGACAGGGGGCTATAATCTCATCTCTGGGGCCAACGTCCTGACTTTC. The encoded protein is CASSPGTGGYNLISGANVLTF.

The DNA of the CDR3 is TGTGCCAGCAGCCGTAGCGGGGGGAGCACAGATACGCAGTATTTT. It translates to CASSRSGGSTDTQYF. This chain connects TRBV6-5 to TRBJ2-3, with 10 bases matching TRBD2. V trimming: 6 bases; J trimming: 0 bases; junction bases outside the gene matches: 3. CDR1 MNHEY and CDR2 SVGAGI come from the germline V gene. The CDR3 is 15 residues long.

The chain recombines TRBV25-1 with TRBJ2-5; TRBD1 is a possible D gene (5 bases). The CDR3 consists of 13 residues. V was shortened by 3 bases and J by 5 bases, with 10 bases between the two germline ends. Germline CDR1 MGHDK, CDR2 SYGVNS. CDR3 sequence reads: CASSEPGRETQYF. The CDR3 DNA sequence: TGTGCCAGCAGTGAGCCAGGGCGGGAGACCCAGTACTTC. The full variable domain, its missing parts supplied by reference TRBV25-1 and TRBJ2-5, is EADIYQTPRYLVIGTGKKITLECSQTMGHDKMYWYQQDPGMELHLIHYSYGVNSTEKGDLSSESTVSRIRTEHFPLTLESARPSHTSQYLCASSEPGRETQYFGPGTRLLVL.

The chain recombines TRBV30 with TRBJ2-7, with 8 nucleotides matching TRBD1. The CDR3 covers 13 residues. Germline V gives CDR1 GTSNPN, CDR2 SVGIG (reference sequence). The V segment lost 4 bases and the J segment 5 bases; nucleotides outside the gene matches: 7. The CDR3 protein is CAWTLAGGNEQYF. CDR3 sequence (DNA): TGTGCCTGGACTTTGGCAGGGGGCAACGAGCAGTACTTC.

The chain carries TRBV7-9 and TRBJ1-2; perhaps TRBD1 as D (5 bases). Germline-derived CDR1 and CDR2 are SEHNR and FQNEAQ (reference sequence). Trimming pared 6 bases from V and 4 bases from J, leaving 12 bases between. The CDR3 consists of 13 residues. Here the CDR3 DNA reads TGTGCCAGCAGACAGGAGATCGGCTATGGCTACACCTTC. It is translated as CASRQEIGYGYTF. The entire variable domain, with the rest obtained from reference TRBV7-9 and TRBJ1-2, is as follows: DTGVSQNPRHKITKRGQNVTFRCDPISEHNRLYWYRQTLGQGPEFLTYFQNEAQLEKSRLLSDRFSAERPKGSFSTLEIQRTEQGDSAMYLCASRQEIGYGYTFGSGTRLTVV.

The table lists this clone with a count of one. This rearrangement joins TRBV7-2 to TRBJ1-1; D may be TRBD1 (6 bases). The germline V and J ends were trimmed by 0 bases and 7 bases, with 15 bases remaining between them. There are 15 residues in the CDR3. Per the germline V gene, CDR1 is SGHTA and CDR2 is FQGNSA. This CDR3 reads CASSLAGTPSDEAFF. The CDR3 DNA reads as TGTGCCAGCAGCTTAGCTGGGACACCTTCGGATGAAGCTTTCTTT.

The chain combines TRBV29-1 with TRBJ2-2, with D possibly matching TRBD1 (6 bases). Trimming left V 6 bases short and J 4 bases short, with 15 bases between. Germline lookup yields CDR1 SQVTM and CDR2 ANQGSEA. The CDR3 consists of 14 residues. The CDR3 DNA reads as TGCAGCGTGGTGACAGGCGTGGCCACCGGGGAGCTGTTTTTT. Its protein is CSVVTGVATGELFF.

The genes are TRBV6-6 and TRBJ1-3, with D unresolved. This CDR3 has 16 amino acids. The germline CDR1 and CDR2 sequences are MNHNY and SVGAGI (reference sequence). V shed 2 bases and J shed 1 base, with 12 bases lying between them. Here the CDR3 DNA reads TGTGCCAGCAGTTACGGAGAAGTCGATTCTGGAAACACCATATATTTT. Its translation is CASSYGEVDSGNTIYF.

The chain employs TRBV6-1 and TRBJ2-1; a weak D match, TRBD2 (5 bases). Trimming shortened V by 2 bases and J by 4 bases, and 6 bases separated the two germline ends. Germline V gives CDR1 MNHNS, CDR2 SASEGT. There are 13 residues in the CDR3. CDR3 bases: TGTGCCAGCAGTGAAAGAGGGTACAATGAGCAGTTCTTC. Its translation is CASSERGYNEQFF.

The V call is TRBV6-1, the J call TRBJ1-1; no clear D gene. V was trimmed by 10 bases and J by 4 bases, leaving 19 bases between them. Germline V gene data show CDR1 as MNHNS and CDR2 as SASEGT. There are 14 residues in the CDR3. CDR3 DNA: TGTGCCACACAATTTGGGAGGGCGGCCACTGAAGCTTTCTTT. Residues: CATQFGRAATEAFF.

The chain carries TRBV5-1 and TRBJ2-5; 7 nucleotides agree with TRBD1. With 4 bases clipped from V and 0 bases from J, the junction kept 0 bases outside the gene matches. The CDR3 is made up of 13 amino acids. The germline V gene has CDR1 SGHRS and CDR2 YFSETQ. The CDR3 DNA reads TGCGCCAGCAGCGGGACAGACCAAGAGACCCAGTACTTC. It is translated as CASSGTDQETQYF.

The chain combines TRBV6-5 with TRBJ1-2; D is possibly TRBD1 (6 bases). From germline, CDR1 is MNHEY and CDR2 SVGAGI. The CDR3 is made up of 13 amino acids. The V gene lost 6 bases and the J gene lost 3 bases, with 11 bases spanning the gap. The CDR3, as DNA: TGTGCCAGCAGATCGGGACAAGACTATGGCTACACCTTC. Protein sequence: CASRSGQDYGYTF.

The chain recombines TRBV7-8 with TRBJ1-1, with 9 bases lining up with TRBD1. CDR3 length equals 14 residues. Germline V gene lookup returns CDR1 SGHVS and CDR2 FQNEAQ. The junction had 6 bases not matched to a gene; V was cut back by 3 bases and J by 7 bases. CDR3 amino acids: CASSFGTGIREAFF. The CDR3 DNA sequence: TGTGCCAGCAGCTTCGGGACAGGGATTCGTGAAGCTTTCTTT.